The present entry profiles one T cell receptor (beta chain) with its context. This record belongs to a study of blood T cell repertoires in COVID-19. Germline CDR1 and CDR2: SGHTA and FQGNSA. V gave up 6 bases and J gave up 4 bases; unmatched junction bases: 11. CDR3 length: 17 residues. TCRdb's copy holds only in-frame clones and misses some; the assay was immunoSEQ multiplex PCR. The sample gives fewer than 400,000 clones, approximately 86% of which show up once; around 9.3% is in the top ten. This chain links TRBV7-2 with TRBJ2-6, with 8 bases lining up with TRBD1. The sample was PBMCs or T cells enriched from blood (not recorded which). The TCR was taken from a woman between 18 and 29 years old who had recovered from COVID-19. The CDR3 protein is CASSSRGLVLGANVLTF. For the CDR3, the DNA is TGTGCCAGCAGTTCCAGGGGGCTTGTACTCGGGGCCAACGTCCTGACTTTC.